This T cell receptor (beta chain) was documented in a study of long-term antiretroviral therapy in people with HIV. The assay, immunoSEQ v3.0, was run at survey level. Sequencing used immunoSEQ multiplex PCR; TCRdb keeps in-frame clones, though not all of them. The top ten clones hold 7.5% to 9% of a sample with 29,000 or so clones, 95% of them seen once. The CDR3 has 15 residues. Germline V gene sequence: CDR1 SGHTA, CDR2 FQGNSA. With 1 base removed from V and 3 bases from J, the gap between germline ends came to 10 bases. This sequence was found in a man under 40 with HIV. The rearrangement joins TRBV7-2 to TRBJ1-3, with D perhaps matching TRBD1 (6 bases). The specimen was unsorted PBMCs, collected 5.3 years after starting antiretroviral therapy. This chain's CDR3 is CASSLGGRSGNTIYF. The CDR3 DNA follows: TGTGCCAGCAGCTTAGGGGGGCGGAGTGGAAACACCATATATTTT.